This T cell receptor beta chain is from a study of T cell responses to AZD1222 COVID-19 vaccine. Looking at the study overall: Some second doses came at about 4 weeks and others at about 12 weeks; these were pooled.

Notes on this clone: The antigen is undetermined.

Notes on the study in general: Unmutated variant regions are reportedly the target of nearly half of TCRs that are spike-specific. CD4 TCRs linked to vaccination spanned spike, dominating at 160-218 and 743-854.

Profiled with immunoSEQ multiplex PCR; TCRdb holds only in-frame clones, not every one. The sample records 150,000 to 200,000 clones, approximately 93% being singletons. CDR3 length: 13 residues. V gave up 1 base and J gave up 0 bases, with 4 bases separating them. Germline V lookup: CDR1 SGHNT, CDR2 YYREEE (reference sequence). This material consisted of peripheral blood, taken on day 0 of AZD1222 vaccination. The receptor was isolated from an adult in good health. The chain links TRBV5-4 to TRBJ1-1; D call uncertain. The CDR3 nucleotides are TGTGCCAGCAGCTTGAGAGTGAACACTGAAGCTTTCTTT. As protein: CASSLRVNTEAFF. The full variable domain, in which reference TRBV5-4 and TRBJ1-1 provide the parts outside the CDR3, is ETGVTQSPTHLIKTRGQQVTLRCSSQSGHNTVSWYQQALGQGPQFIFQYYREEENGRGNFPPRFSGLQFPNYSSELNVNALELDDSALYLCASSLRVNTEAFFGQGTRLTVV.